One and the same sample provided the 26 T cell receptor beta chains below, sequenced in a study of shared T cell receptors in the human thymus. The data were produced by immunoSEQ multiplex PCR, yet TCRdb's version contains in-frame clones alone and is incomplete. The sample consists of about 660,000 clones, around 87% of them appearing once. Another study also made use of these data, one on human thymus T cells.

Material: thymocytes. The source is a boy under three years old with a congenital heart defect.

As for this clone: At one end, the junction sequence differs from germline, possibly due to a read error. This chain joins TRBV27 and TRBJ2-7; 12 bases are a match to TRBD2. In germline, CDR1 is MNHEY, CDR2 SMNVEV (reference sequence). This CDR3 comprises 13 residues. This CDR3 reads CATGGRFGTSGSF. The CDR3 DNA sequence: TGTGCCACCGGAGGACGGTTCGGGACTAGCGGGTCCTTC.

The J gene is TRBJ2-1, the V gene TRBV29-1; D is unclear. Trimming stripped 4 bases from V and 10 bases from J, with 14 bases between. CDR3 length: 12 residues. Germline values: CDR1 SQVTM, CDR2 ANQGSEA. CDR3 nucleotides: TGCAGCGTTGGGTGGGCCGCGTGGGAGCAGTTCTTC. Translating it yields CSVGWAAWEQFF.

This chain connects TRBV14 to TRBJ2-6; TRBD2 matches at 13 bases. Germline V gene data show CDR1 as SGHDN and CDR2 as FVKESK. CDR3 length equals 19 residues. V trimming: 3 bases; J trimming: 2 bases; junction bases outside the gene matches: 7. CDR3 nucleotide sequence: TGTGCCAGCAGCCATGAAAAGACTAGCGGGAGGACTGGGGCCAACGTCCTGACTTTC. This codes for CASSHEKTSGRTGANVLTF.

The chain employs TRBV7-9 and TRBJ2-1; the match to TRBD2 covers 7 bases. The CDR3 runs to 14 residues. CDR1 and CDR2 from the germline V gene are SEHNR and FQNEAQ (reference sequence). V lost 5 bases to trimming and J lost 6 bases; unmatched junction nucleotides: 7. CDR3 bases: TGTGCCAGCAGCCCCCGACTAGCTGGCAATGAGCAGTTCTTC. This codes for CASSPRLAGNEQFF. The full variable domain, rest sourced from reference TRBV7-9 and TRBJ2-1, is DTGVSQNPRHKITKRGQNVTFRCDPISEHNRLYWYRQTLGQGPEFLTYFQNEAQLEKSRLLSDRFSAERPKGSFSTLEIQRTEQGDSAMYLCASSPRLAGNEQFFGPGTRLTVL.

CDR3 amino acids: CSALPGTGGYEQYF. DNA for the CDR3: TGCAGCGCCTTACCCGGGACAGGGGGTTACGAGCAGTACTTC. The rearrangement joins TRBV29-1 to TRBJ2-7; 11 nucleotides agree with TRBD1. Germline V gene sequence: CDR1 SQVTM, CDR2 ANQGSEA. This CDR3 contains 14 residues. V was pared by 7 bases and J by 4 bases, with 9 bases of the junction left unmatched.

The chain couples TRBV18 to TRBJ1-5, with unresolved D. CDR1 and CDR2 (germline): KGHSH, LQKENI. V was pared by 3 bases and J by 0 bases, with 15 bases between. This CDR3 contains 17 residues. CDR3 bases: TGTGCCAGCTCACCGGGAAAGCCCGGGAGTAGCAATCAGCCCCAGCATTTT. Translating it yields CASSPGKPGSSNQPQHF.

The J gene is TRBJ2-6, the V gene TRBV13, with D possibly matching TRBD1 (6 bases). The CDR3 length is 18 residues. Germline V gene sequence: CDR1 PRHDT, CDR2 FYEKMQ (reference sequence). V was shortened by 5 bases and J by 0 bases, with 17 bases between the two germline ends. CDR3 coding DNA: TGTGCCAGCAGCCAACCGGGACACGTAATCTCTGGGGCCAACGTCCTGACTTTC. Its translation is CASSQPGHVISGANVLTF.

The J gene is TRBJ1-6, the V gene TRBV28, with D tentatively TRBD1 (6 bases). The CDR3 totals 17 residues. Germline V gives CDR1 MDHEN, CDR2 SYDVKM. With 5 bases removed from V and 9 bases from J, the gap between germline ends came to 23 bases. The CDR3 nucleotides are TGTGCCAGCAGTCGCCTGGACAGTCCAAGGGAGAGTTCACCCCTCCACTTT. Protein sequence: CASSRLDSPRESSPLHF.

The chain is built from TRBV6-1 and TRBJ2-7; possible D gene TRBD2, 6 bases. Trimming took 3 bases from V and 5 from J, leaving 11 bases between them. There are 13 residues in the CDR3. Germline CDR1 MNHNS, CDR2 SASEGT. DNA for the CDR3: TGTGCCAGCAGTGATCACGGGAGCCACGAGCAGTACTTC. Encoded protein: CASSDHGSHEQYF.

Written as DNA, the CDR3 is TGCAGCGTTTTACCCGACAGCAGCACCGGGGAGCTGTTTTTT. Protein: CSVLPDSSTGELFF. The rearrangement links TRBV29-1 to TRBJ2-2; D perhaps matches TRBD1 (5 bases). The CDR3 runs 14 residues. V lost 5 bases, J lost 4 bases, and 14 bases lay in between. Germline V gene data show CDR1 as SQVTM and CDR2 as ANQGSEA.

The chain carries TRBV7-9 and TRBJ1-5, with D maybe TRBD1 (5 bases). The CDR3 sequence is 19 residues long. Per germline, CDR1 SEHNR and CDR2 FQNEAQ (reference sequence). V was clipped by 0 bases and J by 2 bases, with 20 bases between them. CDR3 region: CASSLARGPDREGNQPQHF. The CDR3 nucleotides are TGTGCCAGCAGCTTAGCGAGAGGCCCAGACAGAGAGGGCAATCAGCCCCAGCATTTT.

V gene TRBV9 combines with J gene TRBJ2-6; the D gene is possibly TRBD2 (5 bases). Germline values: CDR1 SGDLS, CDR2 YYNGEE. V shed 0 bases and J shed 1 base, with 8 bases lying between them. This CDR3 is built from 16 residues. CDR3 loop: CASSVEGGSGANVLTF. Here the CDR3 DNA reads TGTGCCAGCAGCGTAGAAGGAGGATCTGGGGCCAACGTCCTGACTTTC. The entire variable domain, with the rest obtained from reference TRBV9 and TRBJ2-6, is as follows: DSGVTQTPKHLITATGQRVTLRCSPRSGDLSVYWYQQSLDQGLQFLIQYYNGEERAKGNILERFSAQQFPDLHSELNLSSLELGDSALYFCASSVEGGSGANVLTFGAGSRLTVL.

The chain employs TRBV10-3 and TRBJ2-1; 9 bases line up with TRBD2. The junction had 11 bases not matched to a gene; V was cut back by 6 bases and J by 8 bases. Germline-derived CDR1 and CDR2 are ENHRY and SYGVKD. The length of the CDR3 is 15 residues. The CDR3 sequence is CAIRALPSGIDEQFF. CDR3 nucleotide sequence: TGTGCCATCAGGGCCCTCCCTAGCGGGATAGATGAGCAGTTCTTC.

The V gene is TRBV7-9, the J gene TRBJ1-4, with TRBD1 matching over 8 bases. J lost 7 bases, V lost 2 bases, and 6 bases had no gene match. This CDR3 region has 15 residues. CDR1 is SEHNR, CDR2 FQNEAQ, per germline (reference sequence). For the CDR3, the DNA is TGTGCCAGCAGCTTATTCCAGGGGGCGATTGAAAAACTGTTTTTT. The encoded protein is CASSLFQGAIEKLFF.

The DNA of the CDR3 is TGTGCCAGTAGTATAGATCTATCCGGACAGGGGTTCTCCTACGAGCAGTACTTC. It encodes CASSIDLSGQGFSYEQYF. This chain joins TRBV19 and TRBJ2-7, with TRBD1 identical over 9 bases. V dropped 0 bases and J dropped 0; count of bases not matched to a gene: 9. The CDR3 is 18 amino acids. Germline V CDR1 and CDR2: LNHDA, SQIVND (reference sequence).

This clone turned up a few times. The chain combines TRBV18 with TRBJ2-7, with 7 bases lining up with TRBD2. In germline, CDR1 is KGHSH, CDR2 LQKENI. The CDR3 loop spans 16 amino acids. V gave up 5 bases and J gave up 6 bases; unmatched junction bases: 16. For the CDR3, the DNA is TGTGCCAGCTCATCGACAAAGACTAGCTTGGGGCTCGAGCAGTACTTC. It yields the protein CASSSTKTSLGLEQYF.

This clone was detected only once. This sequence joins TRBV9 and TRBJ2-2; TRBD2 matches at 12 bases. This CDR3 spans 16 amino acids. Germline V lookup: CDR1 SGDLS, CDR2 YYNGEE. The V segment lost 2 bases and the J segment 8 bases; nucleotides outside the gene matches: 7. CDR3 coding DNA: TGTGCCAGCAGCGTCGGACTAGCGGGGACCCCGGGGGAGCTGTTTTTT. Protein sequence: CASSVGLAGTPGELFF. The full variable domain, in which reference TRBV9 and TRBJ2-2 provide the parts outside the CDR3, is DSGVTQTPKHLITATGQRVTLRCSPRSGDLSVYWYQQSLDQGLQFLIQYYNGEERAKGNILERFSAQQFPDLHSELNLSSLELGDSALYFCASSVGLAGTPGELFFGEGSRLTVL.

The chain combines TRBV19 with TRBJ1-2; the D gene is possibly TRBD1 (6 bases). Trimming left V 3 bases short and J 7 bases short, with 9 bases between. The CDR3 loop spans 12 amino acids. Germline CDR1 LNHDA, CDR2 SQIVND (reference sequence). The CDR3 DNA is TGTGCCAGTAGTATTGTAGGGGGTGGCTACACCTTC. Residues: CASSIVGGGYTF.

The chain links TRBV28 to TRBJ1-3; D remains unclear. The CDR3 extends over 13 amino acids. CDR1 and CDR2 (germline): MDHEN, SYDVKM. Between the trimmed V and J ends, which lost 6 bases and 0 bases, there was a span of 6 bases. The DNA of the CDR3 is TGTGCCAGCAGACCGAGCTCTGGAAACACCATATATTTT. Translating gives CASRPSSGNTIYF. The complete variable domain, with remaining parts taken from reference TRBV28 and TRBJ1-3, reads DVKVTQSSRYLVKRTGEKVFLECVQDMDHENMFWYRQDPGLGLRLIYFSYDVKMKEKGDIPEGYSVSREKKERFSLILESASTNQTSMYLCASRPSSGNTIYFGEGSWLTVV.

This chain links TRBV11-2 with TRBJ2-7; 9 bases are shared with TRBD2. The V segment lost 1 base and the J segment 2 bases; nucleotides outside the gene matches: 9. This CDR3 spans 17 amino acids. CDR1 is SGHAT and CDR2 is FQNNGV in the germline V gene. The CDR3 here is CASSLAPSGISPYEQYF. The CDR3 nucleotides read TGTGCCAGCAGCTTAGCCCCTAGCGGGATCTCCCCCTACGAGCAGTACTTC.

The chain recombines TRBV15 with TRBJ2-7; D is unresolved. The CDR3 length is 14 residues. The germline V and J ends were trimmed by 0 bases and 3 bases, with 9 bases remaining between them. The germline V gene has CDR1 LNHNV and CDR2 YYDKDF (reference sequence). CDR3 sequence (DNA): TGTGCCACCAGCAGAGATCAGGTCGGCTACGAGCAGTACTTC. The encoded protein is CATSRDQVGYEQYF.

The sample holds one count of this clone. This chain connects TRBV11-2 to TRBJ2-7, with 7 nucleotides matching TRBD1. Trimming removed 0 bases from V and 3 bases from J; junction bases left unmatched: 11. CDR3 length: 17 amino acids. CDR1 is SGHAT and CDR2 is FQNNGV in the germline V gene. CDR3 loop: CASSLDGRGQKDYEQYF. CDR3 DNA: TGTGCCAGCAGCTTAGATGGCCGGGGACAGAAAGACTACGAGCAGTACTTC. The full variable domain, rest sourced from reference TRBV11-2 and TRBJ2-7, is EAGVAQSPRYKIIEKRQSVAFWCNPISGHATLYWYQQILGQGPKLLIQFQNNGVVDDSQLPKDRFSAERLKGVDSTLKIQPAKLEDSAVYLCASSLDGRGQKDYEQYFGPGTRLTVT.

The V and J genes are TRBV11-2 and TRBJ2-2; 8 nucleotides align to TRBD2. The germline V gene has CDR1 SGHAT and CDR2 FQNNGV. Trimming took 3 bases from V and 1 from J; bases not matched to a gene: 4. This CDR3 is built from 16 residues. The CDR3 region has the DNA TGTGCCAGCAGCTTTCAGAGCGGGGGGAACACCGGGGAGCTGTTTTTT. Translated: CASSFQSGGNTGELFF.

The chain recombines TRBV7-8 with TRBJ1-3, with D unclear. The germline gives CDR1 SGHVS, CDR2 FQNEAQ. The CDR3 loop spans 14 amino acids. Deletions cut 5 bases from V and 0 bases from J, with 8 bases between. The CDR3 loop is CASSPQASGNTIYF. The CDR3 DNA follows: TGTGCCAGCAGCCCCCAGGCCTCTGGAAACACCATATATTTT. The full variable domain, rest sourced from reference TRBV7-8 and TRBJ1-3, is GAGVSQSPRYKVAKRGQDVALRCDPISGHVSLFWYQQALGQGPEFLTYFQNEAQLDKSGLPSDRFFAERPEGSVSTLKIQRTQQEDSAVYLCASSPQASGNTIYFGEGSWLTVV.

This CDR3 reads CASSLVPRTVRESPYEQYF. In DNA, the CDR3 is TGTGCCAGCAGCTTAGTCCCCAGGACTGTGCGGGAGAGTCCCTACGAGCAGTACTTC. The chain joins TRBV7-6 to TRBJ2-7, with 7 bases lining up with TRBD2. The V gene's germline CDR1 is SGHVS and CDR2 FNYEAQ. The CDR3 is made up of 19 amino acids. Germline trimming cut 1 base from V and 2 bases from J; bases unmatched to any gene: 17.

On this clone: A read error may account for a junction end that differs from germline. This sequence joins TRBV7-7 and TRBJ2-3, with D hard to call. The CDR3 has 17 residues. Germline values: CDR1 SSHAT, CDR2 FNYEAQ (reference sequence). Here the CDR3 reads CASSLSSSPSDTDTQYF. CDR3 nucleotide sequence: TGTGCTAGCAGCTTATCTAGTTCGCCGAGCGACACAGATACGCAGTATTTT. The full variable domain, completed using reference TRBV7-7 and TRBJ2-3, is GAGVSQSPRYKVTKRGQDVTLRCDPISSHATLYWYQQALGQGPEFLTYFNYEAQPDKSGLPSDRFSAERPEGSISTLTIQRTEQRDSAMYRCASSLSSSPSDTDTQYFGPGTRLTVL.